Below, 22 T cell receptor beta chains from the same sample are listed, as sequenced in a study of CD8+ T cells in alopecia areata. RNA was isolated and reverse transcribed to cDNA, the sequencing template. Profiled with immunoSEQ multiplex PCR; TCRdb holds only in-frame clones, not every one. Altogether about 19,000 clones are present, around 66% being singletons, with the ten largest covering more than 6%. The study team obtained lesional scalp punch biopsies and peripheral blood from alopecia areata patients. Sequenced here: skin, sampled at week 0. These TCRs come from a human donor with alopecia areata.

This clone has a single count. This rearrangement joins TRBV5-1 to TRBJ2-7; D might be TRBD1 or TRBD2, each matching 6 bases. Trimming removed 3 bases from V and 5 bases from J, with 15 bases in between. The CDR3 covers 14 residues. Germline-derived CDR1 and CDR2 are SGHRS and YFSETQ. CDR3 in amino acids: CASSSWTNRDEQYF. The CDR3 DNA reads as TGCGCCAGCAGCTCTTGGACTAACAGGGACGAGCAGTACTTC.

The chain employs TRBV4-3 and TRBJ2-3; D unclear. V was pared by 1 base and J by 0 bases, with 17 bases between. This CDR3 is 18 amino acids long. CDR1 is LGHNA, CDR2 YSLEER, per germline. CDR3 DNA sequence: TGCGCCAGCAGCCAAGTATTACCAAGAACTGCTAGCACAGATACGCAGTATTTT. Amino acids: CASSQVLPRTASTDTQYF.

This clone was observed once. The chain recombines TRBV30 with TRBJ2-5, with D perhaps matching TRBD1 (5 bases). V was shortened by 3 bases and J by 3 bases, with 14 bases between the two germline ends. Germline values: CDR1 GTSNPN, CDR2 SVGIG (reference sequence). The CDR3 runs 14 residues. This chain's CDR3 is CAWRRRQGKETQYF. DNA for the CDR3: TGTGCCTGGAGGAGGCGTCAGGGTAAAGAGACCCAGTACTTC.

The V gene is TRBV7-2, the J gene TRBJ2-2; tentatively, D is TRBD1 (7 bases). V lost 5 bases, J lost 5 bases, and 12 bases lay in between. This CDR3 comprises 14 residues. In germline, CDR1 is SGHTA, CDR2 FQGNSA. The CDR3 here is CASSPQGGTGELFF. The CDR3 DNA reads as TGTGCCAGCAGCCCCCAGGGGGGTACCGGGGAGCTGTTTTTT.

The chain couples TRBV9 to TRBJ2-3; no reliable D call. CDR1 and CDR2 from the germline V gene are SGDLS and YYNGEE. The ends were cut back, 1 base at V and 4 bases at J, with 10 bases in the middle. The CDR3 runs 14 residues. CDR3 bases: TGTGCCAGCAGCGTACGGTTCGAGCCAGATACGCAGTATTTT. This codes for CASSVRFEPDTQYF.

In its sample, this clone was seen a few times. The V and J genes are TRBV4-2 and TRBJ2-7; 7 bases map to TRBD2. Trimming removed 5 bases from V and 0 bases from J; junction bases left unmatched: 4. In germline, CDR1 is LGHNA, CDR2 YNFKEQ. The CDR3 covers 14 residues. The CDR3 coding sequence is TGTGCCAGCAGCTACGGGGACTACTCCTACGAGCAGTACTTC. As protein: CASSYGDYSYEQYF.

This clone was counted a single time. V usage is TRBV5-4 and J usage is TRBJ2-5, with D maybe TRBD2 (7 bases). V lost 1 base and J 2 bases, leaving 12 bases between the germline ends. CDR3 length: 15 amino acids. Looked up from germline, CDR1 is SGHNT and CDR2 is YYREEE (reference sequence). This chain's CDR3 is CASSLRGGAQETQYF. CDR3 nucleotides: TGTGCCAGCAGCTTGAGAGGGGGGGCACAAGAGACCCAGTACTTC.

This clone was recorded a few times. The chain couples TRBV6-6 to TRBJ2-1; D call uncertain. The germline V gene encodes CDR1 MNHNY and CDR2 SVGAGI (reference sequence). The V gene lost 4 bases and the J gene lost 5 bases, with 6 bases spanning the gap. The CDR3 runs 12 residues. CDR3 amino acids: CASSFLDNEQFF. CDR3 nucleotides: TGTGCCAGCAGTTTCCTAGACAATGAGCAGTTCTTC.

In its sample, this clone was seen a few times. The CDR3 here is CASSPTVNYGYTF. Written as DNA, the CDR3 is TGTGCCAGCAGTCCGACAGTTAACTATGGCTACACCTTC. This chain links TRBV28 with TRBJ1-2; weak D call: TRBD1 (5 bases). CDR3 length equals 13 residues. Trimming took off 5 bases at V and 1 base at J, with 8 bases between the two ends. Germline lookup yields CDR1 MDHEN and CDR2 SYDVKM.

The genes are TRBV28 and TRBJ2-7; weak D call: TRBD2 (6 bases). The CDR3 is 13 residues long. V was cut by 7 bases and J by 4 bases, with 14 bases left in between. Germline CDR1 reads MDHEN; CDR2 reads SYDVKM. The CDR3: CASTPEGIYEQYF. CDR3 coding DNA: TGTGCCAGCACGCCGGAGGGGATTTACGAGCAGTACTTC.

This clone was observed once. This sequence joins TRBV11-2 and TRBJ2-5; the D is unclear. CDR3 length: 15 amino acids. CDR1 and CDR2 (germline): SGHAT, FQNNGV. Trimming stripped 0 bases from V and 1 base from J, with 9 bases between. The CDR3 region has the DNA TGTGCCAGCAGCTTAGATTACCAGCTCCAAGAGACCCAGTACTTC. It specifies CASSLDYQLQETQYF.

CDR3 in amino acids: CASSPRVRDEQFF. Here the CDR3 DNA reads TGTGCCAGCAGCCCGAGGGTTAGGGATGAGCAGTTCTTC. The rearrangement links TRBV11-3 to TRBJ2-1; D may be TRBD2 (5 bases). Germline V gene data show CDR1 as SGHNT and CDR2 as YENEEA. V lost 5 bases to trimming and J lost 8 bases, with 13 bases between them. CDR3 size: 13 residues. Full variable domain (outside the CDR3, taken from reference TRBV11-3 and TRBJ2-1): EAGVVQSPRYKIIEKKQPVAFWCNPISGHNTLYWYLQNLGQGPELLIRYENEEAVDDSQLPKDRFSAERLKGVDSTLKIQPAELGDSAVYLCASSPRVRDEQFFGPGTRLTVL.

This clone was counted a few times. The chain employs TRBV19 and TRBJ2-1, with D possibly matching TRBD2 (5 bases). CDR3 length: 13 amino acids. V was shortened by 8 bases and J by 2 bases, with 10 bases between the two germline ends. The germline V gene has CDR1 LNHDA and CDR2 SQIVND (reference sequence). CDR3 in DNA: TGTGCCAGTGCAACTAGGGCCTACAATGAGCAGTTCTTC. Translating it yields CASATRAYNEQFF.

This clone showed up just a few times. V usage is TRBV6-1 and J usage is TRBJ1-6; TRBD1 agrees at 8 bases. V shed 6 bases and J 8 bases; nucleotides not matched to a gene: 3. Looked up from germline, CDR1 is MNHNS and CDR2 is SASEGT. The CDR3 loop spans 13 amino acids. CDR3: CASRDRDDSPLHF. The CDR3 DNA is TGTGCCAGCAGGGACAGGGATGATTCACCCCTCCACTTT.

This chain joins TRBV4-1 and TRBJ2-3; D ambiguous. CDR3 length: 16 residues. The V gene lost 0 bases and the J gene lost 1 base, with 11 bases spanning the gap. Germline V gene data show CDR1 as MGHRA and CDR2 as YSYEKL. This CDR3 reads CASSQDNRLGTDTQYF. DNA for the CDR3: TGCGCCAGCAGCCAAGACAACCGGCTGGGCACAGATACGCAGTATTTT.

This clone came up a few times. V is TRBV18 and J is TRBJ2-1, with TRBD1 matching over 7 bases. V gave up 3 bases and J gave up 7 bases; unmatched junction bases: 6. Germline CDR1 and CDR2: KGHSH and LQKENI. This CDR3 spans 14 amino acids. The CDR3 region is CASSPYQGVNEQFF. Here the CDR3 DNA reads TGTGCCAGCTCACCGTACCAGGGGGTGAATGAGCAGTTCTTC.

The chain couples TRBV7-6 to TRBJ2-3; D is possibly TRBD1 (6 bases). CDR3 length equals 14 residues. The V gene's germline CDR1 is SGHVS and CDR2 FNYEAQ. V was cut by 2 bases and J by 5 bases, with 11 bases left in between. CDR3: CASSLLRGRDTQYF. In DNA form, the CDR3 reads TGTGCCAGCAGCTTACTCAGGGGTAGAGATACGCAGTATTTT. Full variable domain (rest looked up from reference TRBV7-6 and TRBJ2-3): GAGVSQSPRYKVTKRGQDVALRCDPISGHVSLYWYRQALGQGPEFLTYFNYEAQQDKSGLPNDRFSAERPEGSISTLTIQRTEQRDSAMYRCASSLLRGRDTQYFGPGTRLTVL.

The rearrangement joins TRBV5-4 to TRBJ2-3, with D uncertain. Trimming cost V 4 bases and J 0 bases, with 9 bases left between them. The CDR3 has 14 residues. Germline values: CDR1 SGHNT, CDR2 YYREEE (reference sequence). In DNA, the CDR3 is TGTGCCAGCAGCCCAGAGACTAGCACAGATACGCAGTATTTT. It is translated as CASSPETSTDTQYF.

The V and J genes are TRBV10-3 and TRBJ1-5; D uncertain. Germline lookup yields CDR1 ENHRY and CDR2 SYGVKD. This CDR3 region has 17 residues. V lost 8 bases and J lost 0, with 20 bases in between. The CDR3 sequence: CAISQRRYDDSNQPQHF. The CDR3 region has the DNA TGTGCCATCTCACAGCGCCGTTACGACGATAGCAATCAGCCCCAGCATTTT.

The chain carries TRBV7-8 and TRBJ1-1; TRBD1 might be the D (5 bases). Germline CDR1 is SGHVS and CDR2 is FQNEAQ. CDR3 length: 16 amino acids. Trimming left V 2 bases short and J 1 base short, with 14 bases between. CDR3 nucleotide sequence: TGTGCCAGCAGCTTATCAAACCCGGGACCGAACACTGAAGCTTTCTTT. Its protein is CASSLSNPGPNTEAFF. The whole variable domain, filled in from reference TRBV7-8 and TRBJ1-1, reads GAGVSQSPRYKVAKRGQDVALRCDPISGHVSLFWYQQALGQGPEFLTYFQNEAQLDKSGLPSDRFFAERPEGSVSTLKIQRTQQEDSAVYLCASSLSNPGPNTEAFFGQGTRLTVV.

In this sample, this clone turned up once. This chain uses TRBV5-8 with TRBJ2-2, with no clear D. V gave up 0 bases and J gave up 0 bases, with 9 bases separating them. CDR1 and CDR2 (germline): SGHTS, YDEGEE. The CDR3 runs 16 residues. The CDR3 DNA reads TGTGCCAGCAGCTTGGGCAGGACCTCGAACACCGGGGAGCTGTTTTTT. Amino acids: CASSLGRTSNTGELFF.

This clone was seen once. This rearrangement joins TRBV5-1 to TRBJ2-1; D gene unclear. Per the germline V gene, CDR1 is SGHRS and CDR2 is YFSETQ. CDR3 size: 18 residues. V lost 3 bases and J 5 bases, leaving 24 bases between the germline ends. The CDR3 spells CASSYEPVGIGLNNEQFF. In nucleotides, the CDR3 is TGCGCCAGCAGCTACGAACCCGTAGGGATCGGTTTGAACAATGAGCAGTTCTTC. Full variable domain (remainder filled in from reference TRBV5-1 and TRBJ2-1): KAGVTQTPRYLIKTRGQQVTLSCSPISGHRSVSWYQQTPGQGLQFLFEYFSETQRNKGNFPGRFSGRQFSNSRSEMNVSTLELGDSALYLCASSYEPVGIGLNNEQFFGPGTRLTVL.